The clone carrying this T cell receptor (beta chain) was detected only a few times. This sample is drawn from a study of early T cells in non-severe SARS-CoV-2 infection. Study background: RNA in bulk from unsorted whole blood was sequenced, and chains were unpaired.

The ends were cut back, 7 bases at V and 3 bases at J, with 9 bases in the middle. CDR3 size: 11 residues. Germline CDR1 SQVTM, CDR2 ANQGSEA. Each cDNA molecule carried a unique molecular identifier. Using its own MiXCR run on the 5' RACE reads, TCRdb lists one record per CDR3 protein. Among some 80,000 distinct CDR3 sequences listed, 9% to 15% were seen once. The sequenced sample consisted of whole blood. This rearrangement joins TRBV29-1 to TRBJ1-2, with D unresolved. This TCR was recovered from an adult who was a healthcare worker with PCR-confirmed SARS-CoV-2 infection or an uninfected control (not recorded which). This CDR3 reads CSAESYYGYTF. CDR3 in DNA: TGCAGCGCCGAAAGCTACTATGGCTACACCTTC.